This T cell receptor beta chain was sequenced during a study of blood T cell repertoires in COVID-19. Looking at the study overall: Collection of acute and convalescent COVID-19 samples took place in the United States, Italy and Spain.

Regarding this clone: Other nucleotide sequences from this sample produce the same CDR3.

Resolution of symptoms, clearance, or two negative PCRs was present in recovered Cohort 3 donors. The length of the CDR3 is 11 residues. Per germline, CDR1 GTSNPN and CDR2 SVGIG (reference sequence). Trimming took 0 bases from V and 5 from J, leaving 5 bases between them. Clones were sequenced by immunoSEQ multiplex PCR, and TCRdb holds only the in-frame ones, with some missing. The sample holds approximately 180,000 clones; around 80% are singletons and the top ten take approximately 14%. The sequencing input was PBMCs or T cells enriched from blood (not recorded which). The chain recombines TRBV30 with TRBJ2-7; no clear D. This TCR was sampled from a man aged 50 or older who had recovered from COVID-19. The DNA of the CDR3 is TGTGCCTGGAGTGTTCTCGACGAGCAGTACTTC. This gives the protein CAWSVLDEQYF.